This note documents a single T cell receptor beta chain sequence. Its antigen is currently not known. The record has no base qualities; no much larger clone is one base away. Read against the paper, the sample's treatment or condition label means: in vitro stimulation with specific CMV peptide epitopes to enrich CMV-specific T cells. These data come from a study of T cell repertoires in cytomegalovirus infection (dated by TCRdb to 2018 to 2020). Study-level background: Alongside well-studied HLA-B-restricted epitopes, the peptide stimulations were aimed at recently identified HLA-C-restricted CMV epitopes, whose presentation resists viral immunomodulation. Donor HLA type was relevant to the analysis, because carriage of CMV infection together with the matching HLA type was indicated by public TCR beta signatures.

TCRdb shows the sequencer as Illumina HiSeq 1500. TCRdb handled the public reads itself, with Q25 trimming in fastp and clone calling in MiXCR, and kept productive beta chains. Merged by CDR3 protein, the rows form single entries marked with the most common genes and DNA. The sample table contains hundreds of thousands of distinct CDR3 sequences; only one count was recorded for roughly 33% of them. The top ten hold approximately 18% of the sample. General study outcomes and caveats: The ex vivo response was dominated by HLA-C-restricted CMV-specific TCR beta clonotypes, which also provided the single most frequent clonotype in two of eight donors. In both this cohort and an independent cohort of 350 or so donors, the cumulative frequency of public TCR beta family members distinguished carriers of CMV infection plus the relevant HLA type.

Inclusive of the bounding cysteine and phenylalanine, the CDR3 is 16 residues long. This entry keeps only the CDR3 DNA: 48 bases, framed from base 1. The germline V gene sets CDR1 to SGHRS and CDR2 to YFSETQ. Relative to germline, V is missing 5 bases and J is missing 6 bases, with 14 bases of the junction outside any gene match. The TCR originated in a human donor in good health (CMV status not recorded). Some clones in this sample may be carry-over from other donors' samples. The specimen comprised cultured PBMCs, sampled from culture after CMV antigen stimulation. Recombination linked TRBV5-1 to TRBJ1-1, and 9 junction bases match TRBD1. The DNA sequence follows: TGCGCCAGCAGACATACCGGGACAGGGCCAAACGCTGAAGCTTTCTTT. This yields the protein CASRHTGTGPNAEAFF.